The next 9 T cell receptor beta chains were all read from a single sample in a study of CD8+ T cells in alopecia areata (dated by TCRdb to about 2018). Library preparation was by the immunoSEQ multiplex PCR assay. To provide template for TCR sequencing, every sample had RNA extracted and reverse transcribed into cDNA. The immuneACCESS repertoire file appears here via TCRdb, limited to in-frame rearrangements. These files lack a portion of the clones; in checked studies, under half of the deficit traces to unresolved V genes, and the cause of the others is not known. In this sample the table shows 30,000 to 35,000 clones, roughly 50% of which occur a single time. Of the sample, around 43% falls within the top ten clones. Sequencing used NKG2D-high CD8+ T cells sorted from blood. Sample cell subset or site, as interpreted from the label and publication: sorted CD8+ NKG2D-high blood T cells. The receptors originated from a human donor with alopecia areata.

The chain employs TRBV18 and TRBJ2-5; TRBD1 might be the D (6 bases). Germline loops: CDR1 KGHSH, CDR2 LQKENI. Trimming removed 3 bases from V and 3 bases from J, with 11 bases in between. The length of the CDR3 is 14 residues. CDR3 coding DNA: TGTGCCAGCTCACCGGGACAACGGAAAGAGACCCAGTACTTC. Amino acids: CASSPGQRKETQYF.

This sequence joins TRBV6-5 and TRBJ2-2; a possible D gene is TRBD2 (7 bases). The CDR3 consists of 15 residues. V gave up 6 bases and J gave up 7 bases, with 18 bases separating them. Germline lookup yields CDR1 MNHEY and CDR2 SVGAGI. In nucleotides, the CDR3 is TGTGCCAGCAGCTCCGGTCGGGGGGCGAGCGGGGAGCTGTTTTTT. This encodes CASSSGRGASGELFF.

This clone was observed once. The CDR3 nucleotides are TGCGCCAGCAGCACGTCAGGGGCTATGAACACTGAAGCTTTCTTT. It translates to CASSTSGAMNTEAFF. J is TRBJ1-1 and V is TRBV5-1; D is possibly TRBD1 (6 bases). Trimming removed 4 bases at V and 0 bases at J, with 13 bases between. Germline V gene sequence: CDR1 SGHRS, CDR2 YFSETQ. The CDR3 spans 15 residues.

CDR3 DNA: TGTGCCAGCAGTTTCACCGAGGACAGGGGGCCGATATCCTACGAGCAGTACTTC. Translated, it gives CASSFTEDRGPISYEQYF. The J gene is TRBJ2-7, the V gene TRBV28; 11 nucleotides agree with TRBD1. The CDR3 consists of 18 residues. The trim removed 3 bases at V and 1 base at J, leaving 11 bases unmatched. Germline CDR1 MDHEN, CDR2 SYDVKM.

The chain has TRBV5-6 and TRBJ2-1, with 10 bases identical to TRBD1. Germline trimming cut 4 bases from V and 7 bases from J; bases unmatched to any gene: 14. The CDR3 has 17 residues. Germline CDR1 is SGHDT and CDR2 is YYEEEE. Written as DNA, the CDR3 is TGTGCCAGCAGCCCCGGGACAGGGGTCGATAATGAGAATGAGCAGTTCTTC. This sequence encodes CASSPGTGVDNENEQFF.

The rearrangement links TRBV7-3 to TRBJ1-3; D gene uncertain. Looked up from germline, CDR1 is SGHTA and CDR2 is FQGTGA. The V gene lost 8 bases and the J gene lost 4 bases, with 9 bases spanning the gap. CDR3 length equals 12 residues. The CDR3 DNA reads TGTGCCAGCGGCTACGAGGGAAACACCATATATTTT. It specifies CASGYEGNTIYF.

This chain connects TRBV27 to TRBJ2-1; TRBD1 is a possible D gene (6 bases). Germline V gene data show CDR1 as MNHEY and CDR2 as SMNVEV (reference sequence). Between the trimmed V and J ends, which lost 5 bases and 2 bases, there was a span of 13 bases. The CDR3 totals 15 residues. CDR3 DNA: TGTGCCAGCAGTGATCCCCAGGGGACCTACAATGAGCAGTTCTTC. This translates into CASSDPQGTYNEQFF.

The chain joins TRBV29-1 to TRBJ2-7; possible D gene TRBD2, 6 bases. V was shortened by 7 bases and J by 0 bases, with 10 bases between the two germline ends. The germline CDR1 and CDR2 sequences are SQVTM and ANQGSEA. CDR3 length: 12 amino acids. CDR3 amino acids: CSGGVISYEQYF. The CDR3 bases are TGCAGCGGGGGGGTTATCTCCTACGAGCAGTACTTC.

CDR3 nucleotide sequence: TGTGCCAGCTGCCGGACCTCGCTCAACCAAGAGACCCAGTACTTC. Encoded protein: CASCRTSLNQETQYF. The chain links TRBV7-3 to TRBJ2-5; D is ambiguous. This CDR3 region has 15 residues. V was pared by 8 bases and J by 0 bases, with 16 bases between. Germline CDR1 reads SGHTA; CDR2 reads FQGTGA.